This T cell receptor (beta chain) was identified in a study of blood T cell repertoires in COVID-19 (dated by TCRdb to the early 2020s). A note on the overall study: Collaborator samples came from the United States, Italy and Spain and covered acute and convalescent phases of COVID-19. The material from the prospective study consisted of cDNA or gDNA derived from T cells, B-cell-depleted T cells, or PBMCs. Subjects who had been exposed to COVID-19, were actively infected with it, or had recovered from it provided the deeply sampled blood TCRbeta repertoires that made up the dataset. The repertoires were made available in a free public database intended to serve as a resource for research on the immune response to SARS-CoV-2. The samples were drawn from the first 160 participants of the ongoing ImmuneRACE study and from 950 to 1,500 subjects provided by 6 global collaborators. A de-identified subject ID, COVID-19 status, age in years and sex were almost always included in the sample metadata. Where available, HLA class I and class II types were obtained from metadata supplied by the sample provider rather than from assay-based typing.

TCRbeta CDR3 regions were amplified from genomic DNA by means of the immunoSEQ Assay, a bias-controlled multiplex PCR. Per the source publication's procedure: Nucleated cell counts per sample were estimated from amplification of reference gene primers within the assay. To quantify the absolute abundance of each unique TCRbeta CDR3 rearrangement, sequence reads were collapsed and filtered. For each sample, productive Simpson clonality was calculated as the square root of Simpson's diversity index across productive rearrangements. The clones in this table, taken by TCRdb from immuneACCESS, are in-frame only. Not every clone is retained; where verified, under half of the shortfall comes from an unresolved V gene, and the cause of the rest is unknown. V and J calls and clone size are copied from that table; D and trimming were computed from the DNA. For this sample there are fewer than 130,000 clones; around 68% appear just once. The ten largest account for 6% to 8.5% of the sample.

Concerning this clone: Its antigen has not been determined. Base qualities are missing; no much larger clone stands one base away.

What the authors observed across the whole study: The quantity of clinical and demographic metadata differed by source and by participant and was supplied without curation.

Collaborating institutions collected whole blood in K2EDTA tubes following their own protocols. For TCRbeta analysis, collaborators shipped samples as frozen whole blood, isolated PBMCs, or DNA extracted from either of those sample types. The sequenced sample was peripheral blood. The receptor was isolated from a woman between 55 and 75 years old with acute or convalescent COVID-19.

Here is the DNA: TGTGCCATCAGGGACAAGTCGGGAGACTATGGCTACACCTTC. This encodes CAIRDKSGDYGYTF. In this chain, TRBV10-3 is recombined with TRBJ1-2; TRBD1 might be the D gene, on 5 matching bases. From the germline V gene, CDR1 is ENHRY and CDR2 is SYGVKD. The CDR3 measures 14 amino acids from cysteine to phenylalanine. Just CDR3 DNA is preserved here, 42 bases in frame from base 1. V sheds 6 bases and J sheds 3 bases, leaving 14 bases between their ends.